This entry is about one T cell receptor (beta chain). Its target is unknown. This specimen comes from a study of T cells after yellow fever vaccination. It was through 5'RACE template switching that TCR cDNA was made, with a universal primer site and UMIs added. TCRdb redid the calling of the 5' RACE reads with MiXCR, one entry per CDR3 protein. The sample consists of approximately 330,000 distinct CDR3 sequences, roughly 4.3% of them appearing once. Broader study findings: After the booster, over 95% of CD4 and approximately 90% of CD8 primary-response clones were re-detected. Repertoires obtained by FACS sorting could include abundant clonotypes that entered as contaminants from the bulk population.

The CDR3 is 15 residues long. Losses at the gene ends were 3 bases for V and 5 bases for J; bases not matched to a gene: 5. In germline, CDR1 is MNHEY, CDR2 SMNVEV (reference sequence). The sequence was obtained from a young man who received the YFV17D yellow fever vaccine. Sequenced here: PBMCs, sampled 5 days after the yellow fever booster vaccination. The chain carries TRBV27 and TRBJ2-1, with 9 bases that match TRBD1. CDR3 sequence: CASSFGDRVDNEQFF. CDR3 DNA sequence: TGTGCCAGCAGTTTCGGGGACAGGGTGGACAATGAGCAGTTCTTC.